The 18 T cell receptor beta chains given below trace back to one sample, sequenced in a study of blood T cell repertoires in COVID-19. The repertoire was sequenced with immunoSEQ multiplex PCR; TCRdb's copy has only in-frame clones and lacks some. Among approximately 170,000 clones listed, 75% to 90% were seen once. Sequencing input: peripheral blood. These TCRs come from a man aged 25 to 40 with acute or convalescent COVID-19.

The rearrangement links TRBV13 to TRBJ1-2; TRBD1 matches 7 bases. The length of the CDR3 is 15 residues. With 7 bases clipped from V and 2 bases from J, the junction kept 10 bases outside the gene matches. Germline V gene sequence: CDR1 PRHDT, CDR2 FYEKMQ (reference sequence). CDR3 bases: TGTGCCAGCACCCTACCTACGGGACAGAACTATGGCTACACCTTC. Translated, it gives CASTLPTGQNYGYTF.

In the case of this clone: The junction does not match germline at one end; this may be a read error. The chain is built from TRBV6-1 and TRBJ1-6, with a weak D call TRBD1 (6 bases). CDR3 size: 18 residues. Germline lookup yields CDR1 MNHNS and CDR2 SASEGT. The CDR3 sequence is CASTEGYQGSSYNSPLHF. As DNA, the CDR3 is TGTGCCAGCACTGAAGGTTACCAGGGGAGCTCCTATAATTCACCCCTCCACTTT.

This rearrangement joins TRBV7-9 to TRBJ2-5; 15 positions agree with TRBD2. V trimming: 3 bases; J trimming: 5 bases; junction bases outside the gene matches: 7. There are 17 residues in the CDR3. The germline V gene encodes CDR1 SEHNR and CDR2 FQNEAQ (reference sequence). CDR3 nucleotide sequence: TGTGCCAGCAGCTTTGGTCGGGGACTAGCGGGGGGCGAGACCCAGTACTTC. It codes for CASSFGRGLAGGETQYF.

The rearrangement joins TRBV25-1 to TRBJ2-2; 7 bases agree with TRBD1. The CDR3 is 15 residues long. CDR1 is MGHDK and CDR2 is SYGVNS in the germline V gene. Trimming removed 8 bases from V and 4 bases from J; junction bases left unmatched: 10. Here the CDR3 reads CASQRTGVGTGELFF. CDR3 DNA: TGTGCCAGCCAAAGGACAGGAGTTGGCACCGGGGAGCTGTTTTTT.

The chain links TRBV19 to TRBJ2-3, with D possibly matching TRBD1 (5 bases). The germline V gene encodes CDR1 LNHDA and CDR2 SQIVND (reference sequence). Trimming shortened V by 4 bases and J by 3 bases, and 17 bases separated the two germline ends. The CDR3 totals 16 residues. CDR3: CASSRRQTGATDTQYF. In DNA, the CDR3 is TGTGCCAGTAGTAGAAGACAGACGGGCGCTACAGATACGCAGTATTTT. Full variable domain (outside the CDR3, taken from reference TRBV19 and TRBJ2-3): DGGITQSPKYLFRKEGQNVTLSCEQNLNHDAMYWYRQDPGQGLRLIYYSQIVNDFQKGDIAEGYSVSREKKESFPLTVTSAQKNPTAFYLCASSRRQTGATDTQYFGPGTRLTVL.

The chain joins TRBV28 to TRBJ1-1, with 11 bases identical to TRBD1. The CDR3 runs to 12 residues. The germline gives CDR1 MDHEN, CDR2 SYDVKM. V lost 6 bases and J lost 10; bases outside the gene matches: 4. CDR3 protein: CASSQDRGRAFF. In nucleotides, the CDR3 is TGTGCCAGCAGCCAGGACAGGGGGCGAGCTTTCTTT. The full variable domain, rest sourced from reference TRBV28 and TRBJ1-1, is DVKVTQSSRYLVKRTGEKVFLECVQDMDHENMFWYRQDPGLGLRLIYFSYDVKMKEKGDIPEGYSVSREKKERFSLILESASTNQTSMYLCASSQDRGRAFFGQGTRLTVV.

The chain joins TRBV9 to TRBJ2-1; the match to TRBD2 covers 8 bases. Trimming cost V 4 bases and J 6 bases; bases outside gene matches: 3. Germline V gene sequence: CDR1 SGDLS, CDR2 YYNGEE. CDR3 length: 13 residues. CDR3 region: CASSTRGGNEQFF. CDR3 in DNA: TGTGCCAGCAGCACCCGGGGGGGCAATGAGCAGTTCTTC.

The chain recombines TRBV12-2 with TRBJ1-4. TRBV12-2 is given as a pseudogene. This CDR3 region has 14 residues. CDR3 region: CASRFLRAGEKLFF. CDR3 in DNA: TGTGCAAGTCGCTTTTTGAGGGCAGGTGAAAAACTGTTTTTT.

The chain uses TRBV28 and TRBJ2-7, with D tentatively TRBD2 (5 bases). The germline V gene has CDR1 MDHEN and CDR2 SYDVKM. V shed 10 bases and J shed 1 base, with 11 bases lying between them. The CDR3 runs to 12 residues. CDR3 sequence: CATGFSSYEQYF. For the CDR3, the DNA is TGTGCCACGGGGTTCAGTTCCTACGAGCAGTACTTC.

V is TRBV20-1 and J is TRBJ1-4; D is possibly TRBD1 (5 bases). V gave up 7 bases and J gave up 3 bases, with 6 bases separating them. Germline CDR1 is DFQATT and CDR2 is SNEGSKA (reference sequence). The CDR3 consists of 11 residues. CDR3 in DNA: TGCAGTGTACAGGCTAATGAAAAACTGTTTTTT. It codes for CSVQANEKLFF.

This chain links TRBV5-4 with TRBJ1-2; TRBD1 is a possible D gene (6 bases). This CDR3 region has 13 residues. Looked up from germline, CDR1 is SGHNT and CDR2 is YYREEE (reference sequence). V gave up 9 bases and J gave up 2 bases, with 14 bases separating them. CDR3 region: CAIRTAENYGYTF. The DNA for the CDR3 is TGTGCCATCAGGACAGCCGAGAACTATGGCTACACCTTC. Full variable domain (missing parts from reference TRBV5-4 and TRBJ1-2): ETGVTQSPTHLIKTRGQQVTLRCSSQSGHNTVSWYQQALGQGPQFIFQYYREEENGRGNFPPRFSGLQFPNYSSELNVNALELDDSALYLCAIRTAENYGYTFGSGTRLTVV.

V and J are TRBV28 and TRBJ1-6; TRBD1 matches at 9 bases. Germline V CDR1 and CDR2: MDHEN, SYDVKM. The CDR3 has 15 amino acids. V lost 2 bases and J lost 8; bases outside the gene matches: 4. The CDR3 region has the DNA TGTGCCAGCAGTTTACCCGGACAGGGGCATTCACCCCTCCACTTT. This codes for CASSLPGQGHSPLHF.

The V call is TRBV5-1, the J call TRBJ2-6; D may be TRBD1 (5 bases). There are 16 residues in the CDR3. Trimming removed 0 bases at V and 1 base at J, with 8 bases between. Germline V gene lookup returns CDR1 SGHRS and CDR2 YFSETQ. CDR3 nucleotides: TGCGCCAGCAGCTTGGTCCAGGGATCTGGGGCCAACGTCCTGACTTTC. It specifies CASSLVQGSGANVLTF. Complete variable domain (other parts from reference TRBV5-1 and TRBJ2-6): KAGVTQTPRYLIKTRGQQVTLSCSPISGHRSVSWYQQTPGQGLQFLFEYFSETQRNKGNFPGRFSGRQFSNSRSEMNVSTLELGDSALYLCASSLVQGSGANVLTFGAGSRLTVL.

The chain employs TRBV7-9 and TRBJ1-2; tentatively, D is TRBD1 (5 bases). CDR1 and CDR2 (germline): SEHNR, FQNEAQ (reference sequence). The CDR3 covers 12 residues. V lost 6 bases and J 8 bases, leaving 13 bases between the germline ends. The CDR3 sequence is CASRMTAGGYTF. The CDR3 coding sequence is TGTGCCAGCAGAATGACCGCAGGGGGCTACACCTTC.

This chain joins TRBV24-1 and TRBJ2-1, with a possible D match to TRBD1 (5 bases). The CDR3 has 17 amino acids. V was clipped by 0 bases and J by 6 bases, with 17 bases between them. The germline V gene has CDR1 KGHDR and CDR2 SFDVKD. CDR3 nucleotides: TGTGCCACCAGTGATTTGGGACATTCTGCAGCAGTCAATGAGCAGTTCTTC. Protein: CATSDLGHSAAVNEQFF.

This chain uses TRBV21-1 with TRBJ2-7; the D call TRBD1 from the table was never checked on the DNA. TRBV21-1 is assigned pseudogene status. The CDR3 extends over 13 amino acids. The CDR3 sequence: CANPDRGSYEQYF. The CDR3 nucleotides read TGTGCCAACCCGGACAGGGGGTCCTACGAGCAGTACTTC.

The gene calls are TRBV27 and TRBJ2-4, with 8 bases fitting TRBD2. This CDR3 is built from 18 residues. Germline V CDR1 and CDR2: MNHEY, SMNVEV (reference sequence). The V segment lost 10 bases and the J segment 1 base; nucleotides outside the gene matches: 18. CDR3 in DNA: TGTGCCAAACCCCGGGGGGGCGGGGTCCCCTGGGCCAAAAACATTCAGTACTTC. Translating it yields CAKPRGGGVPWAKNIQYF.

V is TRBV6-1 and J is TRBJ2-5, with TRBD1 matching 8 bases. The CDR3 spans 15 residues. The germline CDR1 and CDR2 sequences are MNHNS and SASEGT. V dropped 3 bases and J dropped 2; count of bases not matched to a gene: 5. The DNA of the CDR3 is TGTGCCAGCAGTGACCTCGGGACAGGTCAAGAGACCCAGTACTTC. Translated, it gives CASSDLGTGQETQYF.